This T cell receptor beta chain was obtained from a study of blood T cells in healthy people across ages. Findings and caveats of the study: PBMCs were not sorted, which prevented a conclusive comparison of naive versus antigen-experienced cells. For the donors, CMV status was unknown and possibly confounded expanded clonotype changes.

In regard to this clonotype: Its antigen remains unknown.

The CDR3 has 18 amino acids. The germline V gene encodes CDR1 LNHNV and CDR2 YYDKDF (reference sequence). Trimming took 3 bases from V and 5 from J; bases not matched to a gene: 16. The authors ran a second PCR of 7 to 11 cycles using a sample-barcoded 5' primer and a J-beta primer mix. TCRdb reprocessed the 5' RACE reads with MiXCR, giving one entry per CDR3 protein. The sample lists about 830,000 distinct CDR3 sequences, more than 45% seen once, with around 20% in the top ten. For every donor, a draw yielded ten milliliters of peripheral blood. Isolation per sample recovered at least 6.5 million PBMCs.

Sequences were obtained from blood. The receptor was isolated from a man under 40 in good health. The chain is built from TRBV15 and TRBJ2-7; 10 bases are shared with TRBD2. The CDR3 nucleotides are TGTGCCACCAGCAGGGAGGGAGGACTAGCGGAGTTAAGGAACGAGCAGTACTTC. Protein: CATSREGGLAELRNEQYF. Based on the CDR3 plus reference TRBV15 and TRBJ2-7, the full variable domain is DAMVIQNPRYQVTQFGKPVTLSCSQTLNHNVMYWYQQKSSQAPKLLFHYYDKDFNNEADTPDNFQSRRPNTSFCFLDIRSPGLGDTAMYLCATSREGGLAELRNEQYFGPGTRLTVT.